This T cell receptor beta chain derives from a study of T cells after yellow fever vaccination. Study conclusions and caveats: The booster response re-showed most primary clones: 96% CD4, around 90% CD8.

A note on this clonotype: No antigen is known for it.

The CDR3 runs to 17 residues. After removal of 5 bases from V and 4 bases from J, the junction contained 18 bases not matched to a gene. Germline loops: CDR1 DFQATT, CDR2 SNEGSKA (reference sequence). For TCR, cDNA came from 5'RACE template switching, which added a universal primer site and UMIs. TCRdb passed the 5' RACE reads through MiXCR, listing each CDR3 protein once. This sample has 450,000 to 600,000 distinct CDR3 sequences, with about 13% found just once. This sequence joins TRBV20-1 and TRBJ2-5, with 8 nucleotides matching TRBD2. This sample comprised PBMCs, obtained on the day of the yellow fever booster vaccination. The TCR was taken from a man aged 30 to 39 who received the YFV17D yellow fever vaccine. This CDR3 is CSAFGGASGWGGETQYF. In nucleotides, the CDR3 is TGCAGTGCTTTCGGAGGGGCTAGCGGGTGGGGAGGAGAGACCCAGTACTTC.